This T cell receptor beta chain was recovered during a study of molecular identifiers for immune sequencing clone quantification. Study-wide context: In replicates, RNA taken from 20,000 or 100,000 naive CD8 cells was divided five ways, and four portions underwent sequencing.

A CD8+CD4-CCR7+CD45RA+ phenotype served as the sorting definition for naive CD8 T cells. In its sample, this clonotype was seen many times. Its specificity is unknown. Whole-study results and caveats: Highly expanded clone sizes could be underestimated by identical TCR molecules that share a barcode.

V was clipped by 4 bases and J by 2 bases, with 20 bases between them. Germline assignment: CDR1 SEHNR and CDR2 FQNEAQ (reference sequence). The CDR3 consists of 17 residues. TCRdb reprocessed the PCR reads via MiXCR and lists one record per CDR3 protein. Of around 480,000 distinct CDR3 sequences in the sample, roughly 23% are singletons; the top ten hold approximately 0.8%. The chain is built from TRBV7-9 and TRBJ1-1; no reliable D call. This clonotype originated in a human donor in good health. Some libraries in this study had Jurkat cell RNA spiked in. Sequencing was performed on naive CD8+ T cells from blood, with Jurkat cell RNA spiked in. The subset was: FACS-sorted CD8+CD4-CCR7+CD45RA+ naive T cells. DNA of the CDR3: TGTGCCAGCAGCTCCCTCAAACGACCGGCGTTAAACACTGAAGCTTTCTTT. It specifies CASSSLKRPALNTEAFF.